These 26 T cell receptor beta chains share one sample of origin, sequenced in a study of blood T cell repertoires in COVID-19. The assay was immunoSEQ multiplex PCR, and TCRdb's table has in-frame clones only and misses some. Among under 95,000 clones listed, roughly four fifths were seen once. The sequenced sample consisted of peripheral blood. These TCRs come from a woman older than 75 with acute or convalescent COVID-19.

As to this clone: One end of the junction is discordant with germline, which a read error may explain. The chain carries TRBV7-2 and TRBJ2-3; 13 bases fit TRBD2. Germline CDR1 is SGHTA and CDR2 is FQGNSA. The CDR3 has 14 amino acids. The CDR3 reads CASSSGLAGDMQYF. Written as DNA, the CDR3 is TGTGCCAGCAGCTCAGGACTAGCGGGAGATATGCAGTATTTT.

This rearrangement joins TRBV3-1 (or the pseudogene TRBV3-2) to TRBJ2-3; 7 nucleotides align to TRBD1. Germline values: CDR1 LGHDT, CDR2 YNNKEL (reference sequence). CDR3 length equals 16 residues. The junction had 7 bases not matched to a gene; V was cut back by 1 base and J by 3 bases. The CDR3 reads CASSQGAGQVTDTQYF. CDR3 nucleotides: TGTGCCAGCAGCCAAGGAGCAGGACAGGTTACAGATACGCAGTATTTT.

This clone was recorded once. The rearrangement links TRBV19 to TRBJ1-5, with D maybe TRBD1 (6 bases). The V gene lost 2 bases and the J gene lost 5 bases, with 13 bases spanning the gap. Germline values: CDR1 LNHDA, CDR2 SQIVND (reference sequence). The CDR3 is made up of 15 amino acids. CDR3 DNA: TGTGCCAGTAGTATATCGGGGGGCAGGGATCAGCCCCAGCATTTT. This gives the protein CASSISGGRDQPQHF.

The chain carries TRBV10-3 and TRBJ2-1; 7 nucleotides line up with TRBD1. CDR1 ENHRY and CDR2 SYGVKD come from the germline V gene. This CDR3 has 13 amino acids. Germline trimming cut 10 bases from V and 4 bases from J; bases unmatched to any gene: 7. CDR3 coding DNA: TGTGCCACCCGACAGGGAGTATACAATGAGCAGTTCTTC. Its translation: CATRQGVYNEQFF.

This clone was picked up one time. The chain links TRBV3-1 (or the pseudogene TRBV3-2) to TRBJ1-1, with no clear D. V shed 1 base and J shed 0 bases, with 9 bases lying between them. CDR1 and CDR2 from the germline V gene are LGHDT and YNNKEL (reference sequence). CDR3 size: 15 residues. The CDR3 DNA reads TGTGCCAGCAGCCAAGTGACCGGGATGAACACTGAAGCTTTCTTT. Its translation: CASSQVTGMNTEAFF.

The genes are TRBV4-2 and TRBJ1-5; D possibly corresponds to TRBD1 (5 bases). This CDR3 has 16 amino acids. The germline gives CDR1 LGHNA, CDR2 YNFKEQ. V was shortened by 0 bases and J by 5 bases, with 14 bases between the two germline ends. CDR3 amino acids: CASSQERLRGDQPQHF. CDR3 bases: TGTGCCAGCAGCCAAGAGAGGCTTAGGGGTGATCAGCCCCAGCATTTT.

This clone was picked up one time. The chain uses TRBV3-1 (or the pseudogene TRBV3-2) and TRBJ1-4; tentative D call: TRBD1 (5 bases). This CDR3 has 14 amino acids. CDR1 is LGHDT, CDR2 YNNKEL, per germline (reference sequence). The V gene lost 6 bases and the J gene lost 6 bases, with 14 bases spanning the gap. This CDR3 is CASRKREGDEKLFF. The CDR3 DNA reads as TGTGCCAGCAGAAAAAGGGAAGGGGATGAAAAACTGTTTTTT.

V gene TRBV5-1 combines with J gene TRBJ2-3; 8 bases fit TRBD1. Germline CDR1 SGHRS, CDR2 YFSETQ. Trimming cost V 0 bases and J 5 bases; bases outside gene matches: 11. The length of the CDR3 is 17 residues. The CDR3 is CASSLDGPGGFGDTQYF. DNA for the CDR3: TGCGCCAGCAGCTTGGATGGCCCAGGGGGCTTCGGAGATACGCAGTATTTT.

The chain couples TRBV27 to TRBJ1-1, with TRBD1 matching over 7 bases. The CDR3 extends over 16 amino acids. Germline trimming cut 3 bases from V and 0 bases from J; bases unmatched to any gene: 7. Germline V gene data show CDR1 as MNHEY and CDR2 as SMNVEV (reference sequence). CDR3 DNA: TGTGCCAGCAGTTTTACCTCGACAGGGATGAACACTGAAGCTTTCTTT. Residues: CASSFTSTGMNTEAFF.

The chain uses TRBV10-1 and TRBJ2-7; 9 bases align to TRBD1. Trimming took 0 bases from V and 5 from J; bases not matched to a gene: 5. This CDR3 has 15 residues. Germline V gene sequence: CDR1 WNHNN, CDR2 SYGVQD (reference sequence). The DNA for the CDR3 is TGCGCCAGCAGTGAGTCCACAGGGGGCCGGGACGAGCAGTACTTC. This encodes CASSESTGGRDEQYF.

The CDR3 nucleotides are TGTGCCAGCAGTGACGGCGGGGGCACTGAAGCTTTCTTT. It yields the protein CASSDGGGTEAFF. The V gene is TRBV6-4, the J gene TRBJ1-1, with D maybe TRBD1 (5 bases). Germline V gene data show CDR1 as MRHNA and CDR2 as SNTAGT. The CDR3 has 13 amino acids. The V end lost 2 bases, the J end lost 4 bases, and 8 bases lay between the germline ends.

This rearrangement joins TRBV6-5 to TRBJ2-2; TRBD1 matches 7 bases. The CDR3 is 15 amino acids. J lost 7 bases, V lost 6 bases, and 11 bases had no gene match. Germline loops: CDR1 MNHEY, CDR2 SVGAGI. The DNA for the CDR3 is TGTGCCAGCAGCCCCAGACAGGGATGGAACGGGGAGCTGTTTTTT. It codes for CASSPRQGWNGELFF.

The gene calls are TRBV9 and TRBJ1-3; D unresolved. Germline loops: CDR1 SGDLS, CDR2 YYNGEE. The CDR3 runs 16 residues. V lost 0 bases to trimming and J lost 0 bases, with 10 bases between them. CDR3 residues: CASSVATGNSGNTIYF. CDR3 nucleotides: TGTGCCAGCAGCGTAGCTACGGGGAACTCTGGAAACACCATATATTTT.

This clone was recorded once. V and J are TRBV9 and TRBJ1-2, with TRBD1 identical over 9 bases. Losses at the gene ends were 4 bases for V and 1 base for J; bases not matched to a gene: 17. The CDR3 has 19 residues. CDR1 and CDR2 (germline): SGDLS, YYNGEE. The chain's CDR3 is CASSLRKGSGTGINYGYTF. The CDR3 nucleotides are TGTGCCAGCAGCTTGCGTAAAGGATCCGGGACAGGGATTAACTATGGCTACACCTTC. The complete variable domain, with remaining parts taken from reference TRBV9 and TRBJ1-2, reads DSGVTQTPKHLITATGQRVTLRCSPRSGDLSVYWYQQSLDQGLQFLIQYYNGEERAKGNILERFSAQQFPDLHSELNLSSLELGDSALYFCASSLRKGSGTGINYGYTFGSGTRLTVV.

V gene TRBV2 combines with J gene TRBJ2-1; 10 nucleotides line up with TRBD2. CDR3 size: 16 residues. V trimming: 7 bases; J trimming: 8 bases; junction bases outside the gene matches: 14. Germline loops: CDR1 SNHLY, CDR2 FYNNEI. CDR3 loop: CASIALAGVGGYEQFF. CDR3 nucleotide sequence: TGTGCCAGCATAGCCCTAGCGGGAGTTGGGGGGTATGAGCAGTTCTTC.

V gene TRBV28 combines with J gene TRBJ1-2; D is unresolved. The CDR3 consists of 14 residues. CDR1 and CDR2 from the germline V gene are MDHEN and SYDVKM. V was trimmed by 6 bases and J by 1 base, leaving 12 bases between them. In DNA form, the CDR3 reads TGTGCCAGCAGGCTAAGGAGGAGTAACTATGGCTACACCTTC. Amino acids: CASRLRRSNYGYTF.

This chain links TRBV11-1 with TRBJ2-1; 10 bases map to TRBD2. The length of the CDR3 is 16 residues. After removal of 0 bases from V and 5 bases from J, the junction contained 4 bases not matched to a gene. CDR1 is SGHAT and CDR2 is FQDESV in the germline V gene (reference sequence). The DNA of the CDR3 is TGTGCCAGCAGCTTAGCGTGGCTAGCGGGGGACAATGAGCAGTTCTTC. The encoded protein is CASSLAWLAGDNEQFF.

The chain links TRBV11-2 to TRBJ2-3; 10 nucleotides align to TRBD2. Per the germline V gene, CDR1 is SGHAT and CDR2 is FQNNGV. The junction had 5 bases not matched to a gene; V was cut back by 7 bases and J by 4 bases. The CDR3 is made up of 14 amino acids. CDR3 amino acids: CASTERGGPDTQYF. DNA of the CDR3: TGTGCCAGCACCGAGCGGGGGGGCCCAGATACGCAGTATTTT.

This clone showed up many times. The chain links TRBV11-1 to TRBJ1-2, with D possibly TRBD1 on 6 matching bases. V lost 1 base and J 6 bases, leaving 15 bases between the germline ends. Germline CDR1 SGHAT, CDR2 FQDESV (reference sequence). CDR3 length: 15 residues. This chain's CDR3 is CASSLGTGPQDGYTF. The CDR3, as DNA: TGTGCCAGCAGCTTAGGTACAGGGCCCCAGGATGGCTACACCTTC.

The V call is TRBV4-1, the J call TRBJ1-5; 9 bases align to TRBD1. The length of the CDR3 is 16 residues. CDR1 and CDR2 from the germline V gene are MGHRA and YSYEKL. V gave up 1 base and J gave up 7 bases; unmatched junction bases: 8. The CDR3 protein is CASSQAGQGTGQPQHF. As DNA, the CDR3 is TGCGCCAGCAGCCAAGCCGGACAGGGGACGGGGCAGCCCCAGCATTTT.

The rearrangement links TRBV7-9 to TRBJ2-5, with D possibly TRBD1 on 5 matching bases. Between the trimmed V and J ends, which lost 5 bases and 5 bases, there was a span of 18 bases. The CDR3 contains 15 residues. CDR1 is SEHNR, CDR2 FQNEAQ, per germline (reference sequence). CDR3 residues: CASSPRPGIFETQYF. In DNA form, the CDR3 reads TGTGCCAGCAGCCCACGCCCAGGGATTTTTGAGACCCAGTACTTC.

This sequence joins TRBV19 and TRBJ1-5, with D perhaps matching TRBD1 (5 bases). This CDR3 contains 16 residues. Trimming stripped 1 base from V and 0 bases from J, with 10 bases between. Germline V gives CDR1 LNHDA, CDR2 SQIVND (reference sequence). CDR3 protein: CASSIGQGISNQPQHF. The DNA of the CDR3 is TGTGCCAGTAGTATAGGTCAGGGTATTAGCAATCAGCCCCAGCATTTT.

This CDR3 reads CASSWGFRDYSTDTQYF. Written as DNA, the CDR3 is TGCGCCAGCAGCTGGGGATTCCGGGACTATAGCACAGATACGCAGTATTTT. V usage is TRBV5-1 and J usage is TRBJ2-3, with 7 nucleotides matching TRBD2. J lost 0 bases, V lost 3 bases, and 10 bases had no gene match. CDR1 and CDR2 from the germline V gene are SGHRS and YFSETQ. The CDR3 has 17 residues. Full variable domain (outside the CDR3, taken from reference TRBV5-1 and TRBJ2-3): KAGVTQTPRYLIKTRGQQVTLSCSPISGHRSVSWYQQTPGQGLQFLFEYFSETQRNKGNFPGRFSGRQFSNSRSEMNVSTLELGDSALYLCASSWGFRDYSTDTQYFGPGTRLTVL.

The genes are TRBV7-2 and TRBJ2-7, with 8 positions matching TRBD2. CDR3 length equals 17 residues. CDR1 is SGHTA and CDR2 is FQGNSA in the germline V gene. Trimming took 4 bases from V and 0 from J; bases not matched to a gene: 11. Written as DNA, the CDR3 is TGTGCCAGCAGCTCTTCGGTTGGCGGGGGGTACTCCTACGAGCAGTACTTC. Translated, it gives CASSSSVGGGYSYEQYF. Full variable domain (rest looked up from reference TRBV7-2 and TRBJ2-7): GAGVSQSPSNKVTEKGKDVELRCDPISGHTALYWYRQSLGQGLEFLIYFQGNSAPDKSGLPSDRFSAERTGGSVSTLTIQRTQQEDSAVYLCASSSSVGGGYSYEQYFGPGTRLTVT.

V and J are TRBV5-4 and TRBJ1-6; D may be TRBD1 (6 bases). V was trimmed by 1 base and J by 7 bases, leaving 9 bases between them. The germline V gene encodes CDR1 SGHNT and CDR2 YYREEE (reference sequence). CDR3 size: 14 residues. The CDR3 reads CASSLQGLNSPLHF. Here the CDR3 DNA reads TGTGCCAGCAGCTTGCAGGGGCTAAATTCACCCCTCCACTTT.

In its sample, this clone was seen a few times. The chain is built from TRBV28 and TRBJ1-2, with a tentative D call TRBD1 (6 bases). The V and J ends lost 6 bases and 5 bases respectively, with 16 bases between them. The germline gives CDR1 MDHEN, CDR2 SYDVKM. This CDR3 has 14 amino acids. Here the CDR3 reads CASRSQGDRYGYTF. CDR3 nucleotide sequence: TGTGCCAGCAGATCACAGGGAGACCGATATGGCTACACCTTC.